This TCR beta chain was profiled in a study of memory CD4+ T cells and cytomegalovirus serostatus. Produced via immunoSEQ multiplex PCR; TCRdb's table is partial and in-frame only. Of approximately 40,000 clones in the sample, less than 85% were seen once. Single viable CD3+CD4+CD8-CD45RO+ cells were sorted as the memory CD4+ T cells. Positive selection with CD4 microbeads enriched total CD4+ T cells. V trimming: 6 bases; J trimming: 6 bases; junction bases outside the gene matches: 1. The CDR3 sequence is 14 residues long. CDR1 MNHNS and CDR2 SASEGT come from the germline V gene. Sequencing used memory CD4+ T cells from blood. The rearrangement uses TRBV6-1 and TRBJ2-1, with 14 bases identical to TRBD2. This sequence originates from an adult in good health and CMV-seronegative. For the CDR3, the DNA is TGTGCCAGCAGCGGACTAGCGGGGGGCAATGAGCAGTTCTTC. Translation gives CASSGLAGGNEQFF.